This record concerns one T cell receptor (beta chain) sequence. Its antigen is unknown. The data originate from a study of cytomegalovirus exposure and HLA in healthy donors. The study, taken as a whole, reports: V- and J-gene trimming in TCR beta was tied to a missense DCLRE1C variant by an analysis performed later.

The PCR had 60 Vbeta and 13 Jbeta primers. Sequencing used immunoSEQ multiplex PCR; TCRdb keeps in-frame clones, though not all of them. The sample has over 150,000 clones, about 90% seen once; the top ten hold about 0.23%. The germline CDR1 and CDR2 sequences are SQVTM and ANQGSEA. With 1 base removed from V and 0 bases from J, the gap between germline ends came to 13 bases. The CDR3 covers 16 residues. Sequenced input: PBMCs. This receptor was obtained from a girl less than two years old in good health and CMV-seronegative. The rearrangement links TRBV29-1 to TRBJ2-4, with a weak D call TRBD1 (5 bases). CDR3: CSVEAPNRLAKNIQYF. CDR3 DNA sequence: TGCAGCGTTGAAGCCCCAAACAGGCTAGCCAAAAACATTCAGTACTTC.